One sample yielded the 22 T cell receptor beta chains listed below, sequenced in a study of blood T cell repertoires in COVID-19. Using immunoSEQ multiplex PCR, the repertoire was profiled, and TCRdb retains in-frame clones only, with some absent. The profile shows about 150,000 clones, more than 65% of them singletons. The sequencing input was peripheral blood. The source is a woman in her forties or fifties with acute or convalescent COVID-19.

CDR3 sequence reads: CASSPGTAANTGELFF. Here the CDR3 DNA reads TGTGCCAGCTCACCCGGGACAGCGGCGAACACCGGGGAGCTGTTTTTT. The rearrangement links TRBV18 to TRBJ2-2, with 7 bases that match TRBD1. The CDR3 is made up of 16 amino acids. Per the germline V gene, CDR1 is KGHSH and CDR2 is LQKENI. J gave up 0 bases and V 3 bases, and 4 bases lay outside the gene matches.

The chain combines TRBV7-2 with TRBJ1-1; 7 bases match TRBD1. The germline gives CDR1 SGHTA, CDR2 FQGNSA. Trimming at V came to 0 bases and at J to 3 bases, leaving 7 bases not matched to a gene. CDR3 length equals 16 residues. The CDR3 spells CASSLAPTGVDTEAFF. The CDR3 DNA reads as TGTGCCAGCAGCTTAGCCCCTACAGGGGTTGACACTGAAGCTTTCTTT.

The chain couples TRBV28 to TRBJ2-7; 10 bases map to TRBD1. With 10 bases clipped from V and 4 bases from J, the junction kept 10 bases outside the gene matches. CDR1 and CDR2 (germline): MDHEN, SYDVKM. The CDR3 covers 14 residues. CDR3 DNA sequence: TGTGCCACCCGTCCGGGACAGGGGACTTACGAGCAGTACTTC. Translated: CATRPGQGTYEQYF.

This clone was observed a few times. The rearrangement joins TRBV2 to TRBJ1-4; possible D gene TRBD1, 5 bases. This CDR3 has 14 residues. V lost 6 bases, J lost 1 base, and 9 bases lay in between. Germline assignment: CDR1 SNHLY and CDR2 FYNNEI. CDR3 nucleotide sequence: TGTGCCAGCAGGGCGACAGTAACTAATGAAAAACTGTTTTTT. Protein sequence: CASRATVTNEKLFF.

The V call is TRBV27, the J call TRBJ1-5; D not resolved. The V and J ends lost 3 bases and 6 bases respectively, with 12 bases between them. CDR3 length: 14 residues. Germline CDR1 MNHEY, CDR2 SMNVEV (reference sequence). CDR3 nucleotides: TGTGCCAGCAGTTTTCGCGTCAACGGTCAGCCCCAGCATTTT. Translation gives CASSFRVNGQPQHF.

V gene TRBV18 combines with J gene TRBJ2-7, with a possible D match to TRBD1 (7 bases). V dropped 2 bases and J dropped 2 bases, with 13 bases sitting between them. CDR3 size: 15 residues. The germline V gene encodes CDR1 KGHSH and CDR2 LQKENI. CDR3 bases: TGTGCCAGCTCACCATCGCAGGGGGAGGCCTACGAGCAGTACTTC. It specifies CASSPSQGEAYEQYF. Using reference TRBV18 and TRBJ2-7 for the parts outside the CDR3, the full variable domain is NAGVMQNPRHLVRRRGQEARLRCSPMKGHSHVYWYRQLPEEGLKFMVYLQKENIIDESGMPKERFSAEFPKEGPSILRIQQVVRGDSAAYFCASSPSQGEAYEQYFGPGTRLTVT.

The chain employs TRBV7-2 and TRBJ1-3, with D possibly matching TRBD1 (5 bases). Trimming left V 1 base short and J 4 bases short, with 11 bases between. From germline, CDR1 is SGHTA and CDR2 FQGNSA. The CDR3 has 15 amino acids. CDR3 nucleotides: TGTGCCAGCAGCTTAGATCGGGGGATCGGAAACACCATATATTTT. As protein: CASSLDRGIGNTIYF. The variable domain in full, with the rest retrieved from reference TRBV7-2 and TRBJ1-3, is GAGVSQSPSNKVTEKGKDVELRCDPISGHTALYWYRQSLGQGLEFLIYFQGNSAPDKSGLPSDRFSAERTGGSVSTLTIQRTQQEDSAVYLCASSLDRGIGNTIYFGEGSWLTVV.

V usage is TRBV4-1 and J usage is TRBJ2-7, with 7 bases matching TRBD2. The germline CDR1 and CDR2 sequences are MGHRA and YSYEKL. Trimming removed 2 bases from V and 7 bases from J; junction bases left unmatched: 17. The CDR3 spans 17 residues. CDR3 sequence: CASSQWGGGATFLEQYF. CDR3 in DNA: TGCGCCAGCAGCCAATGGGGCGGGGGAGCCACTTTTTTGGAGCAGTACTTC.

J is TRBJ1-5 and V is TRBV4-2; TRBD1 matches 8 bases. The V gene end was trimmed by 0 bases and the J gene end by 4 bases; junction bases not matched to a gene: 5. The V gene's germline CDR1 is LGHNA and CDR2 YNFKEQ. The CDR3 extends over 16 amino acids. CDR3 in amino acids: CASSQDLGQVNQPQHF. Here the CDR3 DNA reads TGTGCCAGCAGCCAAGATCTGGGACAGGTTAATCAGCCCCAGCATTTT.

The CDR3 coding sequence is TGTGCCAGCAAGAATAGACAGGGGGCGAGGTATGGCTACACCTTC. Residues: CASKNRQGARYGYTF. The rearrangement links TRBV28 to TRBJ1-2; 10 nucleotides agree with TRBD1. Germline CDR1 MDHEN, CDR2 SYDVKM. With V trimmed by 7 bases and J by 5 bases, 10 bases remained unmatched. The CDR3 consists of 15 residues.

This chain uses TRBV4-3 with TRBJ2-3; 9 nucleotides match TRBD2. V lost 1 base and J lost 6; bases outside the gene matches: 14. Per germline, CDR1 LGHNA and CDR2 YSLEER. This CDR3 contains 18 residues. CDR3 amino acids: CASSQALSAGGAFDTQYF. The CDR3 bases are TGCGCCAGCAGCCAAGCCCTCTCGGCGGGGGGGGCCTTTGATACGCAGTATTTT.

V gene TRBV7-2 combines with J gene TRBJ1-3; perhaps TRBD1 as D (6 bases). Trimming removed 3 bases at V and 0 bases at J, with 15 bases between. The CDR3 is 17 residues long. Per the germline V gene, CDR1 is SGHTA and CDR2 is FQGNSA. The CDR3 DNA sequence: TGTGCCAGCAGCTTTTGGGGGGGCCCGAGCTCTGGAAACACCATATATTTT. It encodes CASSFWGGPSSGNTIYF.

V is TRBV5-6 and J is TRBJ1-1; tentatively, D is TRBD1 (5 bases). Germline V gives CDR1 SGHDT, CDR2 YYEEEE. Trimming removed 0 bases at V and 7 bases at J, with 13 bases between. This CDR3 contains 14 residues. CDR3 in DNA: TGTGCCAGCAGCTTGGGGTTAGGGGCCGGTGAAGCTTTCTTT. Encoded protein: CASSLGLGAGEAFF.

The rearrangement joins TRBV4-2 to TRBJ1-2; 8 bases are shared with TRBD1. J gave up 8 bases and V 0 bases, and 17 bases lay outside the gene matches. This CDR3 is built from 18 residues. From germline, CDR1 is LGHNA and CDR2 YNFKEQ. In nucleotides, the CDR3 is TGTGCCAGCAGCCAAGATACGATTGTTCGGTCACGGACAGGGGGCTACACCTTC. Amino acids: CASSQDTIVRSRTGGYTF.

The genes are TRBV3-1 (or the pseudogene TRBV3-2) and TRBJ1-1, with D perhaps TRBD1 (5 bases). Germline lookup yields CDR1 LGHDT and CDR2 YNNKEL (reference sequence). The length of the CDR3 is 13 residues. Trimming cost V 8 bases and J 1 base, with 11 bases left between them. CDR3 DNA sequence: TGTGCCAGCGCCAGGGTGGCGAACACTGAAGCTTTCTTT. This sequence encodes CASARVANTEAFF.

This clone showed up just once. J is TRBJ2-1 and V is TRBV6-5; 11 nucleotides agree with TRBD2. The CDR3 spans 15 residues. CDR1 MNHEY and CDR2 SVGAGI come from the germline V gene. Trimming cost V 8 bases and J 5 bases; bases outside gene matches: 8. In DNA form, the CDR3 reads TGTGCCAGCCACTCCGGGACTAGCGGAAACAATGAGCAGTTCTTC. Its translation: CASHSGTSGNNEQFF.

The rearrangement links TRBV28 to TRBJ1-3; TRBD1 aligns across 7 bases. With 3 bases clipped from V and 9 bases from J, the junction kept 8 bases outside the gene matches. CDR1 is MDHEN and CDR2 is SYDVKM in the germline V gene. This CDR3 is built from 14 residues. CDR3 nucleotides: TGTGCCAGCAGTTTTCCCAGGCCAGGGGGCACCATATATTTT. Protein: CASSFPRPGGTIYF.

CDR3 in amino acids: CASSNLNKGLAGSHGTGELFF. The CDR3 DNA is TGTGCCAGCAGCAACTTAAACAAGGGACTAGCGGGATCCCACGGAACCGGGGAGCTGTTTTTT. The V gene is TRBV7-3, the J gene TRBJ2-2; 13 bases fit TRBD2. The CDR3 length is 21 residues. V shed 5 bases and J 5 bases; nucleotides not matched to a gene: 20. Germline V gene data show CDR1 as SGHTA and CDR2 as FQGTGA.

This rearrangement joins TRBV4-3 to TRBJ1-2; D gene unclear. Germline V gene lookup returns CDR1 LGHNA and CDR2 YSLEER. The CDR3 sequence is 16 residues long. Trimming took off 3 bases at V and 0 bases at J, with 14 bases between the two ends. The CDR3 bases are TGCGCCAGCAGCCATTCTTGGTCGGAGGCTAACTATGGCTACACCTTC. Amino acid sequence: CASSHSWSEANYGYTF.

This clone has only one observation. The CDR3 coding sequence is TGTGCCAGCAGCGGGACAGGGGCGTACAATGAGCAGTTCTTC. It codes for CASSGTGAYNEQFF. This sequence joins TRBV28 and TRBJ2-1; 10 positions agree with TRBD1. V trimming: 6 bases; J trimming: 4 bases; junction bases outside the gene matches: 3. CDR1 is MDHEN, CDR2 SYDVKM, per germline. The CDR3 has 14 residues.

The CDR3: CATRIGQGTGELFF. As DNA, the CDR3 is TGTGCCACCAGGATAGGGCAGGGGACCGGGGAGCTGTTTTTT. The V call is TRBV10-3, the J call TRBJ2-2; the D gene is possibly TRBD1 (6 bases). V lost 10 bases to trimming and J lost 5 bases, with 17 bases between them. Germline V gives CDR1 ENHRY, CDR2 SYGVKD. CDR3 length: 14 residues.

V usage is TRBV5-8 and J usage is TRBJ1-4, with D unclear. The germline V and J ends were trimmed by 0 bases and 8 bases, with 17 bases remaining between them. In germline, CDR1 is SGHTS, CDR2 YDEGEE. The CDR3 is made up of 16 amino acids. CDR3 in amino acids: CASSLVLAEGQEKLFF. The CDR3, as DNA: TGTGCCAGCAGCTTGGTATTGGCAGAGGGTCAGGAAAAACTGTTTTTT.